A single sample gave rise to the 25 T cell receptor beta chains below, sequenced in a study of Ad26.COV2.S vaccination and SARS-CoV-2 variants (dated by TCRdb to about 2021). The treatment or condition label here, explained by the study, means: approximately 18 received Ad26.COV2.S at low or high dose, single or two shots; several received placebo; per-sample allocation not given. Repertoires of vaccine and placebo recipients were sequenced from samples collected on day 63 after the first injection. The method was the immunoSEQ multiplex PCR assay. TCRdb retrieved this table from immuneACCESS and kept in-frame rearrangements only. Not all clones are present; in checked studies, unresolved V genes account for under half, and no reason is known for the remainder. Across this sample there are roughly 700,000 clones, with roughly 90% seen only once. The ten biggest clones cover about 1.5% of the sample.

Sequencing used peripheral blood, obtained in a trial of Ad26.COV2.S vaccine versus placebo. The source of these receptors is a person aged 18-60 years who received the Ad26.COV2.S COVID-19 vaccine or a placebo.

The chain couples TRBV25-1 to TRBJ2-3; D call uncertain. This CDR3 region has 15 residues. The germline V gene has CDR1 MGHDK and CDR2 SYGVNS. With 2 bases removed from V and 0 bases from J, the gap between germline ends came to 9 bases. The CDR3 nucleotides read TGTGCCAGCAGTGAAGGGGTTGCTAGCACAGATACGCAGTATTTT. Encoded protein: CASSEGVASTDTQYF.

The chain is built from TRBV19 and TRBJ1-2; D is perhaps TRBD1 (5 bases). This CDR3 has 15 amino acids. V lost 3 bases, J lost 1 base, and 12 bases lay in between. The germline CDR1 and CDR2 sequences are LNHDA and SQIVND (reference sequence). CDR3: CASSIVRQLNYGYTF. CDR3 sequence (DNA): TGTGCCAGTAGTATCGTGAGACAGCTTAACTATGGCTACACCTTC. The entire variable domain, with the rest obtained from reference TRBV19 and TRBJ1-2, is as follows: DGGITQSPKYLFRKEGQNVTLSCEQNLNHDAMYWYRQDPGQGLRLIYYSQIVNDFQKGDIAEGYSVSREKKESFPLTVTSAQKNPTAFYLCASSIVRQLNYGYTFGSGTRLTVV.

This clone has only a few counts. CDR3 in DNA: TGTGCCACCAGTGGCGAGGACAGTACAGATACGCAGTATTTT. It is translated as CATSGEDSTDTQYF. The chain carries TRBV24-1 and TRBJ2-3, with D perhaps TRBD1 (6 bases). Looked up from germline, CDR1 is KGHDR and CDR2 is SFDVKD. V lost 5 bases and J 3 bases, leaving 11 bases between the germline ends. The CDR3 extends over 14 amino acids.

This chain's CDR3 is CASAPARRGTGGYSDTQYF. The CDR3 nucleotides are TGTGCCAGCGCTCCCGCCCGCCGCGGGACAGGGGGCTATTCAGATACGCAGTATTTT. This chain connects TRBV27 to TRBJ2-3; 12 nucleotides align to TRBD1. V shed 8 bases, J shed 4 bases, and the junction held 19 bases outside the gene matches. CDR1 MNHEY and CDR2 SMNVEV come from the germline V gene (reference sequence). CDR3 length: 19 residues.

V usage is TRBV10-3 and J usage is TRBJ2-7; possibly TRBD1 for D (6 bases). The CDR3 contains 13 residues. Trimming shortened V by 6 bases and J by 4 bases, and 13 bases separated the two germline ends. Germline V gene data show CDR1 as ENHRY and CDR2 as SYGVKD. CDR3 DNA sequence: TGTGCCATCAGATACAGGGATGGGTACGAGCAGTACTTC. This translates into CAIRYRDGYEQYF.

The gene calls are TRBV24-1 and TRBJ1-1; 11 positions agree with TRBD1. The CDR3 is made up of 13 amino acids. V shed 10 bases, J shed 7 bases, and the junction held 7 bases outside the gene matches. Germline V gene sequence: CDR1 KGHDR, CDR2 SFDVKD. The CDR3 DNA reads as TGTGCCACAGGACAGGGGGCTCCTGTTGAAGCTTTCTTT. It encodes CATGQGAPVEAFF.

The chain has TRBV30 and TRBJ1-6, with TRBD1 as a possible D gene (5 bases). V lost 5 bases and J lost 6, with 8 bases in between. CDR3 length: 12 amino acids. Germline lookup yields CDR1 GTSNPN and CDR2 SVGIG (reference sequence). CDR3 DNA sequence: TGTGCCTGGGACAGAGCTAATTCACCCCTCCACTTT. Its protein product is CAWDRANSPLHF.

J is TRBJ2-3 and V is TRBV3-1 (or the pseudogene TRBV3-2); 11 bases are a match to TRBD2. CDR1 and CDR2 (germline): LGHDT, YNNKEL (reference sequence). Trimming at V came to 4 bases and at J to 4 bases, leaving 10 bases not matched to a gene. CDR3 length: 17 amino acids. The chain's CDR3 is CASSRSQTSGVADTQYF. CDR3 bases: TGTGCCAGCAGCCGTTCCCAGACTAGCGGGGTCGCAGATACGCAGTATTTT.

The J gene is TRBJ2-1, the V gene TRBV6-6, with D perhaps given as TRBD1 or TRBD2 (6 bases each). The germline CDR1 and CDR2 sequences are MNHNY and SVGAGI (reference sequence). Trimming removed 5 bases from V and 1 base from J, with 18 bases in between. The CDR3 is 17 amino acids. This chain's CDR3 is CASSPGAAVTSYNEQFF. As DNA, the CDR3 is TGTGCCAGCAGTCCGGGGGCGGCGGTTACGTCCTACAATGAGCAGTTCTTC.

The V call is TRBV19, the J call TRBJ2-5; 8 nucleotides match TRBD2. The CDR3 extends over 13 amino acids. Germline assignment: CDR1 LNHDA and CDR2 SQIVND (reference sequence). The V and J ends lost 8 bases and 5 bases, in that order; junction bases with no gene match: 7. In DNA form, the CDR3 reads TGTGCCAGTCGGAGCGGGAGTGCGGAGACCCAGTACTTC. It yields the protein CASRSGSAETQYF.

The V and J genes are TRBV7-2 and TRBJ2-2; D not resolved. The germline V gene encodes CDR1 SGHTA and CDR2 FQGNSA. The CDR3 sequence is 13 residues long. Trimming removed 1 base at V and 8 bases at J, with 8 bases between. This CDR3 is CASSLEGSGELFF. The CDR3 coding sequence is TGTGCCAGCAGCTTAGAGGGTTCGGGGGAGCTGTTTTTT.

The genes are TRBV10-2 and TRBJ1-2; D is unclear. This CDR3 has 11 amino acids. Trimming stripped 8 bases from V and 1 base from J, with 5 bases between. Looked up from germline, CDR1 is WSHSY and CDR2 is SAAADI. In nucleotides, the CDR3 is TGCGCCAGCGCAGTTAACTATGGCTACACCTTC. It specifies CASAVNYGYTF.

V usage is TRBV7-9 and J usage is TRBJ2-5; D perhaps matches TRBD1 (5 bases). The V gene lost 5 bases and the J gene lost 7 bases, with 17 bases spanning the gap. In germline, CDR1 is SEHNR, CDR2 FQNEAQ (reference sequence). The length of the CDR3 is 14 residues. CDR3 residues: CASSPRQSEGTQYF. DNA of the CDR3: TGTGCCAGCAGCCCCCGACAGTCCGAAGGGACCCAGTACTTC.

As to this clone: An end of the junction differs from the germline gene, which may be a read error. This chain joins TRBV7-7 and TRBJ2-5; D is perhaps TRBD1 (6 bases). The CDR3 covers 14 residues. Germline CDR1 is SSHAT and CDR2 is FNYEAQ (reference sequence). CDR3 residues: CASSPTGMGETQYF. The CDR3 nucleotides are TGTGCTAGCAGCCCCACAGGGATGGGAGAGACCCAGTACTTC.

J is TRBJ2-4 and V is TRBV13; a weak D match, TRBD1 (8 bases). Trimming cost V 6 bases and J 0 bases, with 12 bases left between them. Germline CDR1 is PRHDT and CDR2 is FYEKMQ (reference sequence). CDR3 length: 15 amino acids. The CDR3, as DNA: TGTGCCAGCAGGGGAGGGACAGGAGCCAAAAACATTCAGTACTTC. As protein: CASRGGTGAKNIQYF.

This chain joins TRBV27 and TRBJ2-5, with 8 bases identical to TRBD1. The CDR3 runs 15 residues. The germline V gene has CDR1 MNHEY and CDR2 SMNVEV (reference sequence). Germline trimming cut 5 bases from V and 5 bases from J; bases unmatched to any gene: 10. The CDR3 protein is CASSSLDRGRETQYF. The CDR3 coding sequence is TGTGCCAGCAGTAGTCTTGACAGGGGCAGGGAGACCCAGTACTTC.

This chain joins TRBV10-2 and TRBJ2-5, with D possibly TRBD2 on 5 matching bases. TRBJ2-7 explains the end of the DNA better; the J call may be wrong. Germline-derived CDR1 and CDR2 are WSHSY and SAAADI. The CDR3 contains 11 residues. The CDR3 is CASLDYYEQYF. Here the CDR3 DNA reads TGCGCCAGCCTAGACTACTACGAGCAGTACTTC.

The chain carries TRBV19 and TRBJ1-5; tentatively, D is TRBD1 (6 bases). Looked up from germline, CDR1 is LNHDA and CDR2 is SQIVND (reference sequence). This CDR3 comprises 15 residues. Trimming took off 3 bases at V and 7 bases at J, with 16 bases between the two ends. CDR3 in amino acids: CASSMEAGEGQPQHF. The DNA for the CDR3 is TGTGCCAGTAGTATGGAGGCAGGGGAAGGGCAGCCCCAGCATTTT.

The rearrangement uses TRBV7-3 and TRBJ1-6, with D uncertain. Between the trimmed V and J ends, which lost 5 bases and 4 bases, there was a span of 9 bases. Looked up from germline, CDR1 is SGHTA and CDR2 is FQGTGA. The CDR3 spans 14 residues. The CDR3: CASSAAGYNSPLHF. DNA for the CDR3: TGTGCCAGCAGCGCAGCAGGTTATAATTCACCCCTCCACTTT.

V gene TRBV5-1 combines with J gene TRBJ1-1; D ambiguous. The ends were cut back, 0 bases at V and 4 bases at J, with 10 bases in the middle. In germline, CDR1 is SGHRS, CDR2 YFSETQ. This CDR3 is 14 amino acids long. The DNA of the CDR3 is TGCGCCAGCAGCTTGGCCGCAGTAAGCACTGAAGCTTTCTTT. Translating it yields CASSLAAVSTEAFF. The full variable domain, rest sourced from reference TRBV5-1 and TRBJ1-1, is KAGVTQTPRYLIKTRGQQVTLSCSPISGHRSVSWYQQTPGQGLQFLFEYFSETQRNKGNFPGRFSGRQFSNSRSEMNVSTLELGDSALYLCASSLAAVSTEAFFGQGTRLTVV.

V and J are TRBV11-2 and TRBJ2-7; D is ambiguous. The CDR3 totals 13 residues. Trimming took off 3 bases at V and 4 bases at J, with 10 bases between the two ends. Germline lookup yields CDR1 SGHAT and CDR2 FQNNGV. CDR3 residues: CASSFPSPYEQYF. The CDR3 nucleotides are TGTGCCAGCAGCTTCCCGTCTCCGTACGAGCAGTACTTC.

The J gene is TRBJ2-1, the V gene TRBV19; TRBD2 might be the D (6 bases). The CDR3 is made up of 11 amino acids. Germline CDR1 and CDR2: LNHDA and SQIVND (reference sequence). V lost 7 bases and J 12 bases, leaving 13 bases between the germline ends. The CDR3 sequence: CASIGRGGQFF. CDR3 in DNA: TGTGCCAGTATTGGCCGGGGAGGGCAGTTCTTC.

The rearrangement links TRBV15 to TRBJ2-7; 9 bases agree with TRBD2. The length of the CDR3 is 16 residues. Germline V gives CDR1 LNHNV, CDR2 YYDKDF (reference sequence). J was trimmed by 5 bases and V by 5 bases; bases with no gene match: 13. The CDR3 loop is CATSYKPWREGDEQYF. As DNA, the CDR3 is TGTGCCACCAGCTATAAGCCCTGGCGGGAGGGTGACGAGCAGTACTTC.

The chain couples TRBV2 to TRBJ1-2; a possible D gene is TRBD1 (5 bases). V was shortened by 10 bases and J by 2 bases, with 11 bases between the two germline ends. Per the germline V gene, CDR1 is SNHLY and CDR2 is FYNNEI. The CDR3 sequence is 12 residues long. The CDR3 is CANQGTNYGYTF. CDR3 in DNA: TGTGCCAACCAAGGGACCAACTATGGCTACACCTTC. The complete variable domain, with remaining parts taken from reference TRBV2 and TRBJ1-2, reads EPEVTQTPSHQVTQMGQEVILRCVPISNHLYFYWYRQILGQKVEFLVSFYNNEISEKSEIFDDQFSVERPDGSNFTLKIRSTKLEDSAMYFCANQGTNYGYTFGSGTRLTVV.

The rearrangement links TRBV16 to TRBJ2-1; 14 bases agree with TRBD2. The length of the CDR3 is 16 residues. Losses at the gene ends were 4 bases for V and 9 bases for J; bases not matched to a gene: 8. From germline, CDR1 is KGHSY and CDR2 FQNENV. CDR3 sequence reads: CASSPPTSGRASEQFF. DNA for the CDR3: TGTGCCAGCAGCCCCCCGACTAGCGGGAGGGCATCTGAGCAGTTCTTC.